The 9 T cell receptor beta chains below all came from one sample that was sequenced in a study of shared clonotypes between healthy human individuals. This table comes from immunoSEQ multiplex PCR, and its TCRdb copy is limited to in-frame clones, with some not included. The sample gives about 1.5 million clones, approximately 98% of which show up once; 0.4% to 0.45% is in the top ten. What was sequenced was naive CD4+ T cells sorted from blood. Subset reported: CD45RA+ positively selected. The receptors were sampled from a man aged 25 to 40 in good health.

This rearrangement joins TRBV11-2 to TRBJ2-5; D gene unclear. CDR3 length: 14 amino acids. Trimming cost V 4 bases and J 3 bases, with 12 bases left between them. CDR1 and CDR2 (germline): SGHAT, FQNNGV. CDR3 in amino acids: CASSSSPLKETQYF. DNA for the CDR3: TGTGCCAGCAGCTCAAGCCCCCTGAAAGAGACCCAGTACTTC.

J is TRBJ1-1 and V is TRBV5-1, with TRBD1 identical over 9 bases. Trimming cost V 3 bases and J 3 bases; bases outside gene matches: 9. Per the germline V gene, CDR1 is SGHRS and CDR2 is YFSETQ. The CDR3 covers 16 residues. The CDR3 DNA is TGCGCCAGCAGCTCCCACGGGACAGGGTTGGACACTGAAGCTTTCTTT. Its protein is CASSSHGTGLDTEAFF.

The chain links TRBV27 to TRBJ2-7; 10 bases line up with TRBD1. V gave up 10 bases and J gave up 4 bases; unmatched junction bases: 7. The CDR3 runs 13 residues. In germline, CDR1 is MNHEY, CDR2 SMNVEV (reference sequence). The CDR3 sequence: CATQTGGGYEQYF. CDR3 DNA: TGTGCCACCCAGACAGGGGGCGGGTACGAGCAGTACTTC.

The chain recombines TRBV18 with TRBJ2-7; the D call may be TRBD1 or TRBD2 (5 bases each). Germline V lookup: CDR1 KGHSH, CDR2 LQKENI. Trimming shortened V by 2 bases and J by 2 bases, and 13 bases separated the two germline ends. The length of the CDR3 is 15 residues. The CDR3: CASSPGGINTYEQYF. CDR3 nucleotides: TGTGCCAGCTCACCAGGGGGAATTAATACCTACGAGCAGTACTTC.

This chain links TRBV9 with TRBJ2-1; D may be TRBD2 (7 bases). The CDR3 consists of 14 residues. The germline V gene encodes CDR1 SGDLS and CDR2 YYNGEE. Trimming removed 5 bases at V and 8 bases at J, with 17 bases between. CDR3 nucleotides: TGTGCCAGCAGGCGGGAGTCTCCAGGGGATGAGCAGTTCTTC. Translated, it gives CASRRESPGDEQFF.

The rearrangement uses TRBV5-8 and TRBJ1-5; tentative D call: TRBD1 (5 bases). This CDR3 has 14 amino acids. Between the trimmed V and J ends, which lost 3 bases and 6 bases, there was a span of 13 bases. Per germline, CDR1 SGHTS and CDR2 YDEGEE. CDR3 protein: CASSSWTLGQPQHF. In DNA form, the CDR3 reads TGTGCCAGCAGCTCATGGACACTTGGTCAGCCCCAGCATTTT.

The gene calls are TRBV15 and TRBJ2-1; no clear D gene. The CDR3 extends over 19 amino acids. Trimming stripped 2 bases from V and 1 base from J, with 21 bases between. In germline, CDR1 is LNHNV, CDR2 YYDKDF (reference sequence). The CDR3 reads CATSRKDPRRAGSYNEQFF. The CDR3 DNA reads TGTGCCACCAGCAGAAAAGACCCTAGAAGGGCAGGATCCTACAATGAGCAGTTCTTC.

This chain links TRBV25-1 with TRBJ2-3; 10 bases fit TRBD1. This CDR3 is built from 15 residues. The V segment lost 0 bases and the J segment 4 bases; nucleotides outside the gene matches: 1. CDR1 MGHDK and CDR2 SYGVNS come from the germline V gene. The DNA for the CDR3 is TGTGCCAGCAGTGAATATGGGACAGGGGCAGATACGCAGTATTTT. Protein sequence: CASSEYGTGADTQYF. Filled out from reference TRBV25-1 and TRBJ2-3, the complete variable domain reads EADIYQTPRYLVIGTGKKITLECSQTMGHDKMYWYQQDPGMELHLIHYSYGVNSTEKGDLSSESTVSRIRTEHFPLTLESARPSHTSQYLCASSEYGTGADTQYFGPGTRLTVL.

The chain combines TRBV2 with TRBJ2-1; 12 bases map to TRBD1. CDR3 length equals 14 residues. Germline V gene sequence: CDR1 SNHLY, CDR2 FYNNEI. V trimming: 6 bases; J trimming: 4 bases; junction bases outside the gene matches: 1. The CDR3, as DNA: TGTGCCAGCAGGGGACAGGGGGCTTACAATGAGCAGTTCTTC. Residues: CASRGQGAYNEQFF. Full variable domain (rest looked up from reference TRBV2 and TRBJ2-1): EPEVTQTPSHQVTQMGQEVILRCVPISNHLYFYWYRQILGQKVEFLVSFYNNEISEKSEIFDDQFSVERPDGSNFTLKIRSTKLEDSAMYFCASRGQGAYNEQFFGPGTRLTVL.